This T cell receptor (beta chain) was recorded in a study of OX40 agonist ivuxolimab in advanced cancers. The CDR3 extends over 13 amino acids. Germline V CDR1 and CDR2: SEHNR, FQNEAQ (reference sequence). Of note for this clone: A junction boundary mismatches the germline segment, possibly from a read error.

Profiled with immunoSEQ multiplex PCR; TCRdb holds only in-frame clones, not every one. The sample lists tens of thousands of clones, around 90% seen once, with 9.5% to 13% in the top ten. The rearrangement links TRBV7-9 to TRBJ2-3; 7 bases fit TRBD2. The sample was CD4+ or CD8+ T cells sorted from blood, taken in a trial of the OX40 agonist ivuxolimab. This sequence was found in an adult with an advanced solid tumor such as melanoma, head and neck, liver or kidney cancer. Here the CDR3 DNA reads TGTGCCAGCAGCTCCTCGACGGGGGGTGATTGGGGTTTT. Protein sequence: CASSSSTGGDWGF.